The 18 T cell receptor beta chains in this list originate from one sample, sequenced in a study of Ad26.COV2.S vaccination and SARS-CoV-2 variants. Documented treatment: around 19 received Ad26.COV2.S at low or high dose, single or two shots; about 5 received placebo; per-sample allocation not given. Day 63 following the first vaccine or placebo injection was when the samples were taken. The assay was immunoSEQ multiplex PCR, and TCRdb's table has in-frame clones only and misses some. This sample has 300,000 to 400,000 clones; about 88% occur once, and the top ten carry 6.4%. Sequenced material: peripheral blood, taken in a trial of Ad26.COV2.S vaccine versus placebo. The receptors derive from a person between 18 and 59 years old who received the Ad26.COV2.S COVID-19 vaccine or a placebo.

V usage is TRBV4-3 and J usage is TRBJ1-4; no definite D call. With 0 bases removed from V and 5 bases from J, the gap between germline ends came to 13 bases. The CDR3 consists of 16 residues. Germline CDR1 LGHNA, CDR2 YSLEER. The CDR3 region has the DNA TGCGCCAGCAGCCAAGATACCAGGTATCTGAATGAAAAACTGTTTTTT. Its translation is CASSQDTRYLNEKLFF.

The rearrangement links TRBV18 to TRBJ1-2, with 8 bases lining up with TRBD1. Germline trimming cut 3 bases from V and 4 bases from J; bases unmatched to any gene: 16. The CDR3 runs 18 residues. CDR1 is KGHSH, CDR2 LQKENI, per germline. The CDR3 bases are TGTGCCAGCTCACCTGTTAAGGGACAGGCCTTAGGGGGCTATGGCTACACCTTC. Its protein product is CASSPVKGQALGGYGYTF.

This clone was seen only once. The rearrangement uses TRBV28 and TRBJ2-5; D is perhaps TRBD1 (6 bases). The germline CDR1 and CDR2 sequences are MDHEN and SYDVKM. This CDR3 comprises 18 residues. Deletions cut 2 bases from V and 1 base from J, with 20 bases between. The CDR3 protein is CASSLRSTGPSGQETQYF. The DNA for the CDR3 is TGTGCCAGCAGTTTACGGAGCACAGGGCCCTCAGGCCAAGAGACCCAGTACTTC.

The CDR3 region is CASSFASQSASGFVGETQYF. The CDR3 bases are TGTGCCAGCAGTTTCGCGTCGCAATCGGCTAGCGGATTCGTCGGGGAGACCCAGTACTTC. This chain links TRBV28 with TRBJ2-5; TRBD2 agrees at 7 bases. CDR3 size: 20 residues. Germline V lookup: CDR1 MDHEN, CDR2 SYDVKM. V lost 3 bases, J lost 5 bases, and 24 bases stayed unmatched.

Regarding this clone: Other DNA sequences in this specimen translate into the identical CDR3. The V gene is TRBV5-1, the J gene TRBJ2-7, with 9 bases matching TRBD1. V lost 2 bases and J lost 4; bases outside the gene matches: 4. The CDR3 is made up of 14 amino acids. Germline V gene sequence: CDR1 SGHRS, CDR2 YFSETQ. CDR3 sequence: CASSFGTGNYEQYF. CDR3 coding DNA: TGCGCCAGCAGCTTTGGGACAGGGAATTACGAGCAGTACTTC.

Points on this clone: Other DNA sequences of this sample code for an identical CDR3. This CDR3 reads CASSQDRGNYEQYF. The CDR3 region has the DNA TGCGCCAGCAGCCAAGATAGGGGAAACTACGAGCAGTACTTC. The genes are TRBV4-3 and TRBJ2-7, with D maybe TRBD1 (5 bases). The V gene's germline CDR1 is LGHNA and CDR2 YSLEER. The CDR3 covers 14 residues. The V and J ends lost 0 bases and 3 bases respectively, with 9 bases between them.

DNA for the CDR3: TGTGCCAGCAGGCCGGGACAGGATGGCTATGGCTACACCTTC. Protein sequence: CASRPGQDGYGYTF. The rearrangement links TRBV6-5 to TRBJ1-2; 8 nucleotides match TRBD1. The CDR3 sequence is 14 residues long. With V trimmed by 6 bases and J by 4 bases, 7 bases remained unmatched. Germline values: CDR1 MNHEY, CDR2 SVGAGI.

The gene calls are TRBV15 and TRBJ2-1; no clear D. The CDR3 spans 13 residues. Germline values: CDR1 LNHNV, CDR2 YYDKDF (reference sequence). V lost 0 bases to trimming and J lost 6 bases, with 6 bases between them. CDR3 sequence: CATSRDLSNEQFF. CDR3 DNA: TGTGCCACCAGCAGAGATCTAAGCAATGAGCAGTTCTTC.

DNA of the CDR3: TGTGCCAGCAGCCAAGAGGGCGGGACAGTTCCTAATGAAAAACTGTTTTTT. It translates to CASSQEGGTVPNEKLFF. The chain has TRBV4-2 and TRBJ1-4, with 7 bases matching TRBD1. The CDR3 contains 17 residues. The V and J ends lost 0 bases and 3 bases, in that order; junction bases with no gene match: 7. Germline V gives CDR1 LGHNA, CDR2 YNFKEQ.

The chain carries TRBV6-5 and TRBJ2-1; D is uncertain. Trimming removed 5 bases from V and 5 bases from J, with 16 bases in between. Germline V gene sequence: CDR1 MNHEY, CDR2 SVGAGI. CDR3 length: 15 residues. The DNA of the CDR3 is TGTGCCAGCAGTAAAAGGGTCATAGTGGACAATGAGCAGTTCTTC. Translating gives CASSKRVIVDNEQFF.

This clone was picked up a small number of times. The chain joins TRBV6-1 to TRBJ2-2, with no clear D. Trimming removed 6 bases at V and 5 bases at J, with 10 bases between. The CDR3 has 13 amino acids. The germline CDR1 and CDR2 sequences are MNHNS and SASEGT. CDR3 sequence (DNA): TGTGCCAGCAGAAGGCCAGTAACCGGGGAGCTGTTTTTT. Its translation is CASRRPVTGELFF.

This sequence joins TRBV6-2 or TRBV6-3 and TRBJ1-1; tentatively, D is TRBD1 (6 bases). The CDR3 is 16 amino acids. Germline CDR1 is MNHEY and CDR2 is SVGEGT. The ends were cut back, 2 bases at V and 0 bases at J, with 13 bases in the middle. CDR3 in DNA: TGTGCCAGCAGTTACAGTGACAGGCCCATGAACACTGAAGCTTTCTTT. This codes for CASSYSDRPMNTEAFF.

The CDR3 region is CSASLQFPGGEQYF. In DNA, the CDR3 is TGCAGTGCTAGTCTTCAATTCCCAGGGGGAGAGCAGTACTTC. This chain links TRBV20-1 with TRBJ2-7; TRBD1 matches 7 bases. The CDR3 covers 14 residues. Germline V gives CDR1 DFQATT, CDR2 SNEGSKA (reference sequence). With 3 bases clipped from V and 7 bases from J, the junction kept 12 bases outside the gene matches.

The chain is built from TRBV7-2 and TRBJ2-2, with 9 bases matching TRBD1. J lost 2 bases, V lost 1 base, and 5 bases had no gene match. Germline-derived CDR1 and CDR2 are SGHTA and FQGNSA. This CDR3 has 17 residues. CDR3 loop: CASSLDWDRVNTGELFF. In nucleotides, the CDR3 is TGTGCCAGCAGCTTAGACTGGGACAGGGTAAACACCGGGGAGCTGTTTTTT.

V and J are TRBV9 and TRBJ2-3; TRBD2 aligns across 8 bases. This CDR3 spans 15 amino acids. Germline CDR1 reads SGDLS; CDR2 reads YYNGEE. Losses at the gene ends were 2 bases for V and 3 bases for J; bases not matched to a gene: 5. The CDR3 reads CASSVAGTRTDTQYF. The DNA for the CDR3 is TGTGCCAGCAGCGTTGCCGGGACTAGGACAGATACGCAGTATTTT.

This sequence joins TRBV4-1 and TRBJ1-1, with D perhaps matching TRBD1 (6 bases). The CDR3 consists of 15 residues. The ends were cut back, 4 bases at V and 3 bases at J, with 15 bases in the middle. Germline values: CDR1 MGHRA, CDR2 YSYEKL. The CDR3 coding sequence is TGCGCCAGCAGCCTCACCCACGGGGGGCACACTGAAGCTTTCTTT. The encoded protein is CASSLTHGGHTEAFF.

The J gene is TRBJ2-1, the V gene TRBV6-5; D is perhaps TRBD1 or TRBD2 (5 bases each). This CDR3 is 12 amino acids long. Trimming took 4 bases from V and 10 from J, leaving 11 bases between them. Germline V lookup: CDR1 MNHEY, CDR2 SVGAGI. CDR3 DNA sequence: TGTGCCAGCAGTTCGGGGCCGGGGGAGCAGTTCTTC. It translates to CASSSGPGEQFF.

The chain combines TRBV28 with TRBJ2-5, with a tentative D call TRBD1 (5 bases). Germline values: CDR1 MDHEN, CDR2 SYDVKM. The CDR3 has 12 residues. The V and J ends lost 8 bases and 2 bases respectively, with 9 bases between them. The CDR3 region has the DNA TGTGCCAGCTACAGGAAACAAGAGACCCAGTACTTC. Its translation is CASYRKQETQYF.